This T cell receptor beta chain comes out of a study of blood T cell repertoires in COVID-19. Study at large: PBMCs, B-cell-depleted T cells, or T cells were the source of the cDNA or gDNA that made up the material.

Repertoires were generated with immunoSEQ multiplex PCR, while TCRdb's copy carries only in-frame clones and drops some. The sample contains about 370,000 clones, approximately 90% of which appear only once. Germline CDR1 and CDR2: SGDLS and YYNGEE. The V segment lost 0 bases and the J segment 0 bases; nucleotides outside the gene matches: 11. There are 18 residues in the CDR3. This chain links TRBV9 with TRBJ1-2; 7 bases are a match to TRBD1. The sequenced sample was PBMCs or T cells enriched from blood (not recorded which). The TCR originated in a middle-aged woman who had been exposed to COVID-19. The CDR3 sequence: CASSVGTSSGTANYGYTF. CDR3 nucleotide sequence: TGTGCCAGCAGCGTAGGAACATCGTCGGGGACAGCTAACTATGGCTACACCTTC.